This TCR beta chain comes out of a study of control samples from healthy donors and cancer patients. The data were produced by immunoSEQ multiplex PCR, yet TCRdb's version contains in-frame clones alone and is incomplete. The data hold about 94,000 clones, with 90% observed a single time. Germline CDR1 reads LNHDA; CDR2 reads SQIVND (reference sequence). The CDR3 spans 15 residues. V shed 5 bases and J shed 2 bases, with 13 bases lying between them. The sample comprised blood. The chain is built from TRBV19 and TRBJ1-5; no reliable D call. This TCR derives from a woman aged 18 to 35 in good health. CDR3 protein: CASSPGWERNQPQHF. The CDR3 nucleotides are TGTGCCAGTAGTCCGGGGTGGGAGCGCAATCAGCCCCAGCATTTT. The full variable domain, completed using reference TRBV19 and TRBJ1-5, is DGGITQSPKYLFRKEGQNVTLSCEQNLNHDAMYWYRQDPGQGLRLIYYSQIVNDFQKGDIAEGYSVSREKKESFPLTVTSAQKNPTAFYLCASSPGWERNQPQHFGDGTRLSIL.